This T cell receptor (beta chain) stems from a study of shared clonotypes between healthy human individuals (dated by TCRdb to 2019 to 2021). For the wider study: The cohort included a few men and two women between 18 and 49 years of age. For each donor, CD4 naive and CD4 memory were each given three plates, CD8 naive was given two plates, and CD8 memory was given one plate. Blood TCR repertoires of a handful of healthy adults were deeply sequenced to estimate repertoire size and the extent of clonotype sharing between individuals. Different laboratories and diverse techniques were used to prepare libraries and sequence TCR repertoires, to increase sequencing depth and limit assay-specific biases. Each donor's leukapheresis produced roughly between about 0.8 and 8.9 billion PBMCs.

Using the deep immunoSEQ assay, multiplex PCR amplified TCR CDR3 regions from genomic DNA. Genomic DNA extracted from each cell subset was distributed evenly over all wells of several immunoSEQ 96-well plates, and each plate served as one replicate. For sorted subsets, approximately 190 ng of genomic DNA, equivalent to 25,000 to 35,000 T cell genomes, went into each replicate PCR. Purified libraries were measured with a Qubit 3.0 fluorometer, size-checked on a Bioanalyzer 2100, and measured again with the KAPA Library Quantification kit. A separate single-read 150-cycle Illumina NextSeq 550 flow cell was used to sequence each immunoSEQ 96-well plate. Per the authors' processing: Because the immunoSEQ output included only junctional sequences and no quality scores, the filtering could not be the same as the filtering used for full-length reads. To assign V/J genes and CDR3, sequences were annotated against IMGT germline references using PyIR, a Python wrapper for IgBLAST v1.9. Any read was removed if the V/J assignment was weak (E-value above 1e-6), the CDR3 was missing, or the read contained stop codons, out-of-frame junctions, or ambiguous translated residues. V3J clonotypes were defined by identical inferred V gene, J gene, and CDR3 amino acid sequence. To compute the percentage overlap between repertoires, the number of shared unique clonotypes was divided by the size of the smaller repertoire. Three approaches were used to assess repertoire richness: RTK rarefaction, the Chao1 estimator, and Recon v2.1 estimates of unobserved clonotypes. Generation probabilities for all TCRbeta clonotypes obtained by the gDNA method from a handful of donors were computed using OLGA. In TCRdb, the immuneACCESS table is reduced to in-frame sequences with V and J assigned. These tables do not hold every clone; where another copy was compared, an unresolved V gene accounts for under half, and the others remain unexplained. D and trimming were read from the DNA, whereas the V and J calls and clone size are those reported in that table. Within this sample are approximately 2,000,000 clones, with 85% to 95% of them counted one time only. The top ten hold under 2% of the sample.

About this clone: The antigen it recognizes is unknown. No much larger clonotype is one base removed from it; base qualities were not supplied.

The germline V gene supplies CDR1 SGHDN and CDR2 FVKESK. The germline V end is reduced by 4 bases and the J end by 7 bases; junction bases left unmatched: 9. Taken from cysteine to phenylalanine, the CDR3 has 17 residues. The CDR3 DNA has 51 bases and is translated from base 1. CD8 naive samples were obtained by positive selection for CCR7 among CD45RO-negative cells, yielding a CD45RA+CCR7+ population from which TemRA cells were excluded. The donors were healthy, HIV-negative adults with no recently reported acute infections or vaccinations. Every donor was a Caucasian adult living in Nashville, Tennessee, USA. After blood collection by leukapheresis, PBMCs were isolated using Ficoll-Histopaque density gradient centrifugation and then cryopreserved in the vapor phase of liquid nitrogen. Purity and quantity of every magnetically sorted T cell population were checked by analytical flow cytometry. Genomic DNA was isolated from every sorted fraction and measured by UV absorbance on a Nanodrop 2000c.

General findings and caveats noted by the study authors: Rarefaction of sorted-subset datasets indicated incomplete sequencing despite the large sequencing depth. Sampling was restricted to blood, and TCR repertoires in tissues likely differ from the TCR repertoires found in blood. Clonotypes shared by all four sorted-subset donors showed higher generation probabilities than non-shared clonotypes. Larger estimated clonotype richness was generally found for naive subsets than for memory subsets. Based on pairwise subsampling, the degree of clonotype sharing among donors was expected to be affected by sequencing depth. Sharing across a handful of donors was observed for approximately 4.6% of naive CD4, over 3% of naive CD8, about 2.3% of memory CD4, and about 0.38% of memory CD8 clonotypes. Because the study included only a small number of donors, the genetic and exposure-history diversity represented was limited.

The clonotype originates from a man aged 18 to 35 in good health. Some clones in this sample may be carry-over from other donors' samples. The chain is assembled from TRBV14 and TRBJ2-1; TRBD2 agrees with 14 junctional bases. Material for sequencing was naive CD8+ T cells from PBMCs. The cell subset or site label of this sample denotes: CD45RA+CCR7+. The CDR3 protein is CASSLRPGTSGSNEQFF. The DNA is TGTGCCAGCAGCCTACGACCCGGGACTAGCGGGAGTAATGAGCAGTTCTTC. Full variable domain (CDR3 extended with the reference TRBV14 and TRBJ2-1 proteins): EAGVTQFPSHSVIEKGQTVTLRCDPISGHDNLYWYRRVMGKEIKFLLHFVKESKQDESGMPNNRFLAERTGGTYSTLKVQPAELEDSGVYFCASSLRPGTSGSNEQFFGPGTRLTVL.